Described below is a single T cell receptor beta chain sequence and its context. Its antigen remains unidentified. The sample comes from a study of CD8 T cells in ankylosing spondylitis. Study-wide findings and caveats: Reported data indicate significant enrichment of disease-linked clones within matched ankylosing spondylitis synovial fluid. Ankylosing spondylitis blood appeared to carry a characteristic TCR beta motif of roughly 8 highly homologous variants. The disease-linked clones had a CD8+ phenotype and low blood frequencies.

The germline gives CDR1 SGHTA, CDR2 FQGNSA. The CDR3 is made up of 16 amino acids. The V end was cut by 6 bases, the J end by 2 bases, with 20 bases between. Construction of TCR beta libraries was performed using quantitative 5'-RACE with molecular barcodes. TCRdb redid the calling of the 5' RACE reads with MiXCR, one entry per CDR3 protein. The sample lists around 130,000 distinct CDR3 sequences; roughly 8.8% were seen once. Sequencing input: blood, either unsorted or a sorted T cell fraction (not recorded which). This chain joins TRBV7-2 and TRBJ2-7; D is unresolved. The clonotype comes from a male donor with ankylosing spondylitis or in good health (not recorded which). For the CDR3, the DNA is TGTGCCAGCAGACCACCGGGCGGAAAAGGTCCCTACGAGCAGTACTTC. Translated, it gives CASRPPGGKGPYEQYF.